Shown below are 4 T cell receptor beta chains from a single sample sequenced in a study of cytomegalovirus exposure and HLA in healthy donors (dated by TCRdb to the late 2010s). The library was prepared using the immunoSEQ multiplex PCR assay. The multiplex PCR relied on a mix of 60 forward primers for TCR Vbeta segments and 13 reverse primers for TCR Jbeta segments. Not all clones reach the TCRdb copy of this immuneACCESS table, which keeps in-frame sequences only. Checked studies attribute under half of the gap to unresolved V genes and leave the rest unexplained. Across this sample there are roughly 100,000 clones, with around 10% seen only once. Less than 6% of the sample comes from the top ten. Sequencing was done on a sample of PBMCs. The origin of the receptors is a man aged 40-49 years in good health and CMV-seropositive.

This clone appeared a few times. The CDR3, as DNA: TGTGCCAGCAGTACGGGGACAGGGTATGACTACGAGCAGTACTTC. Its protein is CASSTGTGYDYEQYF. V is TRBV27 and J is TRBJ2-7, with 9 nucleotides matching TRBD1. The length of the CDR3 is 15 residues. After removal of 5 bases from V and 3 bases from J, the junction contained 8 bases not matched to a gene. The germline V gene encodes CDR1 MNHEY and CDR2 SMNVEV (reference sequence).

The chain couples TRBV7-6 to TRBJ1-2, with 8 bases matching TRBD1. Germline V CDR1 and CDR2: SGHVS, FNYEAQ. The CDR3 loop spans 13 amino acids. V shed 5 bases and J 6 bases; nucleotides not matched to a gene: 5. The CDR3 DNA sequence: TGTGCCAGCAGCCCCGACAGGGGAGATGGCTACACCTTC. As protein: CASSPDRGDGYTF.

The rearrangement links TRBV29-1 to TRBJ2-1; 7 bases agree with TRBD2. The CDR3 is made up of 14 amino acids. Germline CDR1 SQVTM, CDR2 ANQGSEA. V was clipped by 4 bases and J by 10 bases; unmatched bases: 13. The DNA for the CDR3 is TGCAGCGTTGTACGAGCGGGGACCTTCGAGGAGCAGTTCTTC. Amino acid sequence: CSVVRAGTFEEQFF.

This clone was seen more than once but under ten times. The chain uses TRBV4-3 and TRBJ2-5, with D perhaps matching TRBD2 (5 bases). Trimming left V 0 bases short and J 7 bases short, with 15 bases between. Per germline, CDR1 LGHNA and CDR2 YSLEER. This CDR3 comprises 15 residues. Written as DNA, the CDR3 is TGCGCCAGCAGCCAAGATCAAGGGAATCGGGGGACCCAGTACTTC. It specifies CASSQDQGNRGTQYF.